The present TCR beta chain was sequenced within a study of blood T cell repertoires in COVID-19. Unmatched junction bases numbered 3, after V lost 2 bases and J lost 3 bases. Germline V gene data show CDR1 as MNHEY and CDR2 as SVGAGI. The CDR3 has 16 residues. TCRdb's copy holds only in-frame clones and misses some; the assay was immunoSEQ multiplex PCR. Here the sample spans 200,000 to 250,000 clones, roughly 90% being singletons. Sequenced sample: peripheral blood. The TCR comes from a man aged 55 to 70 with COVID-19, enrolled during active disease. The chain uses TRBV6-5 and TRBJ2-2; 10 bases are a match to TRBD2. This CDR3 is CASSYRAGGYTGELFF. The CDR3 DNA is TGTGCCAGCAGTTACAGAGCGGGAGGGTACACCGGGGAGCTGTTTTTT.